This entry is about one T cell receptor (beta chain). The data were produced by immunoSEQ multiplex PCR, yet TCRdb's version contains in-frame clones alone and is incomplete. The sample lists approximately 810,000 clones; 80% to 95% were seen once. Germline V CDR1 and CDR2: MNHEY, SMNVEV (reference sequence). J lost 2 bases, V lost 2 bases, and 5 bases had no gene match. The CDR3 is made up of 17 amino acids. Naive CD8 isolation took CD45RO-negative cells positively selected for CCR7 and excluded terminally differentiated effector memory CD45RA+ cells. The source of the sample is a study of shared clonotypes between healthy human individuals.

The V call is TRBV27, the J call TRBJ2-5; 13 nucleotides line up with TRBD2. The receptor comes from a man aged 25-45 years in good health. Sequenced sample: naive CD8+ T cells sorted from blood. In nucleotides, the CDR3 is TGTGCCAGCAGTTTACAACTAGCGGGAGGGCTTCAAGAGACCCAGTACTTC. Protein product: CASSLQLAGGLQETQYF.